This T cell receptor (beta chain) emerged from a study of regulatory T cells in long-lasting Graves disease. The study, taken as a whole, reports: Persistent patients had more shared public clonotypes (fewer than 3,000) than new patients (roughly 970).

V lost 5 bases and J 6 bases, leaving 13 bases between the germline ends. The length of the CDR3 is 13 residues. The V gene's germline CDR1 is ENHRY and CDR2 SYGVKD. TCR beta libraries were built with iRepertoire HTBI primers and Arm-PCR of CDR3 regions. MiXCR, run by TCRdb on the multiplex PCR reads, gives a single entry per CDR3 protein. The sample has about 540,000 distinct CDR3 sequences; roughly 12% are singletons. About this clonotype itself: Its antigen is currently unknown.

Sample time point: newly diagnosed GD, antithyroid drugs for less than 3 months. The TCR library was made from RNA extracted from PBMCs. The data were also submitted as part of a second study, on T cells in Graves' hyperthyroidism and ophthalmopathy. That report notes: The definition of stable Graves' hyperthyroidism was no ophthalmopathy progression within 18 months.

This receptor was identified in a man aged 30 to 45 with Graves disease. This chain uses TRBV10-3 with TRBJ1-1; D is undetermined. The source material was peripheral blood mononuclear cells (PBMCs), sampled at new diagnosis, from a patient treated with antithyroid drugs. The CDR3 here is CAISPADNPEAFF. CDR3 nucleotides: TGTGCCATCAGTCCGGCAGATAACCCTGAAGCTTTCTTT.